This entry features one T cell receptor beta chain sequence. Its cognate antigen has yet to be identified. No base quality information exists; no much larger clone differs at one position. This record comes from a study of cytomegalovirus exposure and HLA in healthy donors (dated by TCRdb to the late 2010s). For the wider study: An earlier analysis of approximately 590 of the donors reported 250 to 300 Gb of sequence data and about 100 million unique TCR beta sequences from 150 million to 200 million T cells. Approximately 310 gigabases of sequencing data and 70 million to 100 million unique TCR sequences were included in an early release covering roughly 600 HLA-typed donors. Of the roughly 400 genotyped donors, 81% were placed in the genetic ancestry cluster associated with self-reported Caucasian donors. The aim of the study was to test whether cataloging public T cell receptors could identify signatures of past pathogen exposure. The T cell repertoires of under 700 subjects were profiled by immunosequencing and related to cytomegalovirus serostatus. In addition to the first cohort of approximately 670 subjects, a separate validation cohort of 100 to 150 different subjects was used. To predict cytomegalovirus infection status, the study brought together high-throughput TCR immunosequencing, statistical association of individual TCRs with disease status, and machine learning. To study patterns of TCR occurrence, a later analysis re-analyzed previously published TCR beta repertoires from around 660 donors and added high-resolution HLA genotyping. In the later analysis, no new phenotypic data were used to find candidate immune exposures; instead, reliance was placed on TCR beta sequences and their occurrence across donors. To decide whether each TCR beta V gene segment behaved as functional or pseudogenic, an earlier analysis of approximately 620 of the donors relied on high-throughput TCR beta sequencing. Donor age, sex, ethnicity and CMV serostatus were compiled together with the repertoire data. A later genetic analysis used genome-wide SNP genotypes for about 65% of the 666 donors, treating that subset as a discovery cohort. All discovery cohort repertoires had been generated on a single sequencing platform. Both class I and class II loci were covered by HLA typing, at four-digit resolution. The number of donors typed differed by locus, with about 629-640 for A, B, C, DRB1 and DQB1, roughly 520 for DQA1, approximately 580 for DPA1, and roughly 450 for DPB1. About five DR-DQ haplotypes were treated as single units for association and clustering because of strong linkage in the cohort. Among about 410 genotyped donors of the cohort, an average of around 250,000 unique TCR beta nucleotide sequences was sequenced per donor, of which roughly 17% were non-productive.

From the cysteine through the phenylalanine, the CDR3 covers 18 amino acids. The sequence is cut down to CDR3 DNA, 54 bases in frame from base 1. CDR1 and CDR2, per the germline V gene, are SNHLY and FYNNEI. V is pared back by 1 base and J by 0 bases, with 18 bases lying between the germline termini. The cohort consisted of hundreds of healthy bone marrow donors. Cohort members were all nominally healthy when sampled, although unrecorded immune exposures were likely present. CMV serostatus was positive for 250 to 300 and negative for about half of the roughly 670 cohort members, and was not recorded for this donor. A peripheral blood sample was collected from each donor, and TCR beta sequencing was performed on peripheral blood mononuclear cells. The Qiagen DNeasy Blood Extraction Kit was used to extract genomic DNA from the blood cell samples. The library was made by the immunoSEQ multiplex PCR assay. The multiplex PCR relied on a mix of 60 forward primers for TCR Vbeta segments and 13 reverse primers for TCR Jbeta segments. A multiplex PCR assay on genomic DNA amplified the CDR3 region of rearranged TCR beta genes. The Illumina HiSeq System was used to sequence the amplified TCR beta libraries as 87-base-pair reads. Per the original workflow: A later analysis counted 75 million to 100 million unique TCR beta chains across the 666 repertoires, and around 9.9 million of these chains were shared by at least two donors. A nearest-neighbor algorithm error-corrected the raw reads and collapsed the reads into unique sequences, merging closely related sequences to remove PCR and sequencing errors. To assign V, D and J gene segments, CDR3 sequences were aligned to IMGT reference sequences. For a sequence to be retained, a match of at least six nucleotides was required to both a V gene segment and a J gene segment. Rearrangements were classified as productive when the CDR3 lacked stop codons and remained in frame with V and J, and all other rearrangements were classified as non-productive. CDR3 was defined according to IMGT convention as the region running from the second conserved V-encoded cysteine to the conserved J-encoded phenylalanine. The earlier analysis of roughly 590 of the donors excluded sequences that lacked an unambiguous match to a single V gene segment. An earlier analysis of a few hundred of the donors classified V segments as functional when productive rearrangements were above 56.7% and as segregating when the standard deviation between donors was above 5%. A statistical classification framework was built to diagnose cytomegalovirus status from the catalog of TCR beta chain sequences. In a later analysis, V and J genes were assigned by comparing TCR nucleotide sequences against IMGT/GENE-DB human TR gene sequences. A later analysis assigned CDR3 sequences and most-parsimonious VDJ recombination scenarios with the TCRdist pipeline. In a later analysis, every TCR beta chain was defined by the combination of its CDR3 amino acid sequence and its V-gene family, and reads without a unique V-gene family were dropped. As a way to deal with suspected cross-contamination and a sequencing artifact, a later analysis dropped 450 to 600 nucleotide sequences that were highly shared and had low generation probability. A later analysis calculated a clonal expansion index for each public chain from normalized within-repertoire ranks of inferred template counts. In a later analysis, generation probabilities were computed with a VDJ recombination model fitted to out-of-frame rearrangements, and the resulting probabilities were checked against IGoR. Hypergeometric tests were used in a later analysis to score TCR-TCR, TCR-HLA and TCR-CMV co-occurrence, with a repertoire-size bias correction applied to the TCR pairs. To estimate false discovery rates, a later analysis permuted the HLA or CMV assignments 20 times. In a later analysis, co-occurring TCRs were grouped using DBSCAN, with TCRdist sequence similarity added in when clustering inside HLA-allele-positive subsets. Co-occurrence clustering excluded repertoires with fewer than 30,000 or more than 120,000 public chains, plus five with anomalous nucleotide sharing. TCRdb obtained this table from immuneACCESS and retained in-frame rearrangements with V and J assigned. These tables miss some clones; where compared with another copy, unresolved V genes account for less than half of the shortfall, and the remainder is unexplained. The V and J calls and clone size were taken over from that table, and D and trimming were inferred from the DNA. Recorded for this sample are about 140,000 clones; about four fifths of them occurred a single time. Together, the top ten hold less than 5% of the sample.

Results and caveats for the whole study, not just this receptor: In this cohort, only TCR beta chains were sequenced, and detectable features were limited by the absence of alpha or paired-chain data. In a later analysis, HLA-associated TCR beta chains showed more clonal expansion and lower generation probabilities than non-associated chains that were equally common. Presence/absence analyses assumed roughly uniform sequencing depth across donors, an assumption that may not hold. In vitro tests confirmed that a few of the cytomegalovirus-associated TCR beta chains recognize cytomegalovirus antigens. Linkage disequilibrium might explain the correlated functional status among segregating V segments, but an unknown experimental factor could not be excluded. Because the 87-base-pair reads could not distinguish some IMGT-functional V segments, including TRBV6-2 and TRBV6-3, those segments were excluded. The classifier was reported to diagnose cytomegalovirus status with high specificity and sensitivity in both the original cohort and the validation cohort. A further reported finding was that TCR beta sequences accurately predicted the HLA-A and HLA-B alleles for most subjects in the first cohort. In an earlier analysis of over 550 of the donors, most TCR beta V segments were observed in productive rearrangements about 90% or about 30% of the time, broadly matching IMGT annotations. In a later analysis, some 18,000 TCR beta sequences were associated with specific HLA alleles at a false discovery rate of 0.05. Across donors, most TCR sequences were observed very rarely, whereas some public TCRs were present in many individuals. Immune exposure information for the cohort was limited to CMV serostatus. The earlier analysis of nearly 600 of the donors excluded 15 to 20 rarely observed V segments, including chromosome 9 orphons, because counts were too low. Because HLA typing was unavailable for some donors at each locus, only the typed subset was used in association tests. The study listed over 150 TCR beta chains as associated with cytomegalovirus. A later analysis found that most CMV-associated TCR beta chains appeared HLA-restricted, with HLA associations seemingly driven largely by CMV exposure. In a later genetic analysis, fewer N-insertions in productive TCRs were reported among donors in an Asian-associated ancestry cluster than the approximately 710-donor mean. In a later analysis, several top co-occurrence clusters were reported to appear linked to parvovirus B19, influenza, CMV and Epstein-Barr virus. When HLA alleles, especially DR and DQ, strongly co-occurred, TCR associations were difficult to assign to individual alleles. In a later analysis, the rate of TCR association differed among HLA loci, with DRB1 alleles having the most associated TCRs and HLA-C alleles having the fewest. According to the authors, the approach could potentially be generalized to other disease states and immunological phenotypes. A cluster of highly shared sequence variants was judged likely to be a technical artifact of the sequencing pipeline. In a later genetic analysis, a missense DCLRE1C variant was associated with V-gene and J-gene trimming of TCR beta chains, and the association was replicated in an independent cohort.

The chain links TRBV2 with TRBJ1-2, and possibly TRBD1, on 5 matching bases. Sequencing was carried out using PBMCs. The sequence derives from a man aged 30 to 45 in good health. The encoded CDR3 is CASSEGAGREEANYGYTF. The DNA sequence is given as TGTGCCAGCAGTGAAGGGGCCGGCAGGGAGGAAGCTAACTATGGCTACACCTTC.